The clone carrying this T cell receptor (beta chain) has more than one count but fewer than ten. Its antigen is still unknown. The treatment is: roughly 11-day PBMC culture with coronavirus spike peptide pools or control peptides (ViraFEST assay). There were positive PCR dates ranging from March to December 2020, all predating US Alpha, Beta and Delta variants. Per well, 2 million or so PBMCs were cultured in the presence of roughly 10 IU/ml IL-2 and approximately 10 ug/ml peptide pools. CD4+ T cells that had been cultured provided DNA sequenced with the Oncomine TCR Beta short-read assay. TCRdb re-called the PCR reads with MiXCR, one entry per CDR3 protein. The sample carries roughly 10,000 distinct CDR3 sequences, approximately 30% recorded once. The sample is drawn from a study of vaccination and CD4 T cells after COVID-19. Overall study findings and caveats: Post-vaccination reactive clonotypes (median about 40) did not differ significantly from post-infection (21).

This CDR3 has 13 amino acids. Trimming removed 6 bases at V and 2 bases at J, with 8 bases between. CDR1 is MNHEY, CDR2 SVGAGI, per germline. This TCR derives from a human donor who had recovered from COVID-19. The source was CD4+ T cells from blood, cultured in vitro, collected after SARS-CoV-2 vaccination. The chain joins TRBV6-5 to TRBJ2-1; maybe TRBD2 (5 bases). CDR3 nucleotide sequence: TGTGCCAGCAGCTACGGGACCTACAATGAGCAGTTCTTC. Its translation is CASSYGTYNEQFF.